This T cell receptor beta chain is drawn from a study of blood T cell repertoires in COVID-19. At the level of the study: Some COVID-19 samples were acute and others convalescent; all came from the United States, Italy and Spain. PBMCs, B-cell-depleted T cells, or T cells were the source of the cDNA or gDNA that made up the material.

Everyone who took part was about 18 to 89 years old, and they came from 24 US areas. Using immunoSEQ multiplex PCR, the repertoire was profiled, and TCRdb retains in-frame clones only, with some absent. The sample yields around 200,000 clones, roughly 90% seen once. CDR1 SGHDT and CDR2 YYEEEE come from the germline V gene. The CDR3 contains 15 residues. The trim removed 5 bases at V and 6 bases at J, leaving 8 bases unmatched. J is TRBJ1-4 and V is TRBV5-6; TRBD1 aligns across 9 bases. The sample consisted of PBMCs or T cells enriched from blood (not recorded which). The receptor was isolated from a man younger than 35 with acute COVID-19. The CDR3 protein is CASSLAGTGYEKLFF. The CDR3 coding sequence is TGTGCCAGCAGTCTGGCGGGGACAGGGTATGAAAAACTGTTTTTT. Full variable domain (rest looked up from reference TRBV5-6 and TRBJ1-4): DAGVTQSPTHLIKTRGQQVTLRCSPKSGHDTVSWYQQALGQGPQFIFQYYEEEERQRGNFPDRFSGHQFPNYSSELNVNALLLGDSALYLCASSLAGTGYEKLFFGSGTQLSVL.